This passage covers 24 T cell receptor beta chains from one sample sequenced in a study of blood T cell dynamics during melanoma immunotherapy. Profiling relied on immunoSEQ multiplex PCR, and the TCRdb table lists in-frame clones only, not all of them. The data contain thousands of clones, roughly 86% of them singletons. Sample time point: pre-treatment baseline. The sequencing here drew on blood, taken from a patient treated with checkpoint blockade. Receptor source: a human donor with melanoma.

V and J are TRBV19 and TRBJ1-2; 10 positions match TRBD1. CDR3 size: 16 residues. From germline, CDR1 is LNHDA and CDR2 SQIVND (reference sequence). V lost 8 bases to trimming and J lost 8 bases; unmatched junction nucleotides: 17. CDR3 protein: CASSPPRDRGRKGYTF. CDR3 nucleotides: TGTGCCAGTTCCCCGCCAAGGGACAGGGGAAGAAAAGGCTACACCTTC.

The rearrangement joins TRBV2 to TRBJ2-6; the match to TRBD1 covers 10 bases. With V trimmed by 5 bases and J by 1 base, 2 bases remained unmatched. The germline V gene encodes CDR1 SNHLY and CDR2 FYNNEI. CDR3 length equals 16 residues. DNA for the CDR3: TGTGCCAGCAGTCGACAGGGGGCGTCTGGGGCCAACGTCCTGACTTTC. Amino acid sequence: CASSRQGASGANVLTF.

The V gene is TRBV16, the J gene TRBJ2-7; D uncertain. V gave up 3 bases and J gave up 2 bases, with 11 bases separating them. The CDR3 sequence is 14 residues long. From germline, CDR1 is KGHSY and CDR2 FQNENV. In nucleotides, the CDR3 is TGTGCCAGCAGCCACCACATCGACGCCTACGAGCAGTACTTC. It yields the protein CASSHHIDAYEQYF.

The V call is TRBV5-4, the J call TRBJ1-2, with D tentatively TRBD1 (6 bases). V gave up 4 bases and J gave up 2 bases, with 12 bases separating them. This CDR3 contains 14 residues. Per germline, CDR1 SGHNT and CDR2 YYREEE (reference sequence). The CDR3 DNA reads TGTGCCAGCAGCCCGGAACAGGGCAACTATGGCTACACCTTC. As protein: CASSPEQGNYGYTF.

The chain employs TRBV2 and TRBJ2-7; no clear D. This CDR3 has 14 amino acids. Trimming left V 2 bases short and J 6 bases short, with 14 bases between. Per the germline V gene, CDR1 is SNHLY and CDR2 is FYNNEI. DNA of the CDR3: TGTGCCAGCAGTGAACCCCCTCCTTCCCTCGAGCAGTACTTC. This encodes CASSEPPPSLEQYF.

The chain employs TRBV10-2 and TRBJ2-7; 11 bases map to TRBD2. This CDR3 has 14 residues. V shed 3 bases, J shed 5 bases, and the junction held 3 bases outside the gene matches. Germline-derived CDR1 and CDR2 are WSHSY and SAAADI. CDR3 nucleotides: TGCGCCAGCAGTGAATTAGCGGGAGGGAACGAGCAGTACTTC. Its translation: CASSELAGGNEQYF.

CDR3 sequence (DNA): TGCGCCAGCAGCTTGACACAAAATCTGTACGAGCAGTACTTC. As protein: CASSLTQNLYEQYF. The chain couples TRBV5-1 to TRBJ2-7; D gene ambiguous. There are 14 residues in the CDR3. Germline V lookup: CDR1 SGHRS, CDR2 YFSETQ. V was clipped by 1 base and J by 4 bases, with 12 bases between them. Complete variable domain (other parts from reference TRBV5-1 and TRBJ2-7): KAGVTQTPRYLIKTRGQQVTLSCSPISGHRSVSWYQQTPGQGLQFLFEYFSETQRNKGNFPGRFSGRQFSNSRSEMNVSTLELGDSALYLCASSLTQNLYEQYFGPGTRLTVT.

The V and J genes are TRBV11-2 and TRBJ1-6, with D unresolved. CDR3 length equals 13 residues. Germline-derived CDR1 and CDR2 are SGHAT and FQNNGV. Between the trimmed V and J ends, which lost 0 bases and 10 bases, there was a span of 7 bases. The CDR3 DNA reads TGTGCCAGCAGCTTAGATCCCCAATCACCCCTCCACTTT. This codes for CASSLDPQSPLHF.

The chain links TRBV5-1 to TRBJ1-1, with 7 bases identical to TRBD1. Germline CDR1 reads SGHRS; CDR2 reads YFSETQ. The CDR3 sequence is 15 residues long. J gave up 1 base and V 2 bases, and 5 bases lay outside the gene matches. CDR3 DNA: TGCGCCAGCAGCTTTCTGGCAGGGGGGAACACTGAAGCTTTCTTT. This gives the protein CASSFLAGGNTEAFF.

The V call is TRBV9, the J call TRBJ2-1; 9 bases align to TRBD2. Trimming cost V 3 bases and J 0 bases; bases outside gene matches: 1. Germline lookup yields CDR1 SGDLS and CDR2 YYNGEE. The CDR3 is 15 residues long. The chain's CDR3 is CASSDSGSSYNEQFF. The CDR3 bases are TGTGCCAGCAGCGATAGCGGGAGCTCCTACAATGAGCAGTTCTTC. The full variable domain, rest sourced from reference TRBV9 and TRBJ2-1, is DSGVTQTPKHLITATGQRVTLRCSPRSGDLSVYWYQQSLDQGLQFLIQYYNGEERAKGNILERFSAQQFPDLHSELNLSSLELGDSALYFCASSDSGSSYNEQFFGPGTRLTVL.

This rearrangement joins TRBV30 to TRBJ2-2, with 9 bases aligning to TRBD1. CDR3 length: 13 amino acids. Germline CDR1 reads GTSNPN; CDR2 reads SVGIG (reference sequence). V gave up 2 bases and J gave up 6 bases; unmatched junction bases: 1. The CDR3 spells CAWSRQGAGELFF. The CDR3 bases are TGTGCCTGGAGTCGACAGGGGGCCGGGGAGCTGTTTTTT.

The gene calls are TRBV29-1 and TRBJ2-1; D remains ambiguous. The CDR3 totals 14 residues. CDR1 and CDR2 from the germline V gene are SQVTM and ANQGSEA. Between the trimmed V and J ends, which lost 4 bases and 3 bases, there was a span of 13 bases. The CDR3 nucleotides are TGCAGCGTTGTTGTTTTCGGCCTCTACAATGAGCAGTTCTTC. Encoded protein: CSVVVFGLYNEQFF.

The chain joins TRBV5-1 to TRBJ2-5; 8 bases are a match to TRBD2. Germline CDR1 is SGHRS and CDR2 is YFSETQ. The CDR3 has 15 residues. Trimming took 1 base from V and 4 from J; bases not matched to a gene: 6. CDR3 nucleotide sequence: TGCGCCAGCAGCTTGATGGGACTAGGTCGAGAGACCCAGTACTTC. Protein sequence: CASSLMGLGRETQYF.

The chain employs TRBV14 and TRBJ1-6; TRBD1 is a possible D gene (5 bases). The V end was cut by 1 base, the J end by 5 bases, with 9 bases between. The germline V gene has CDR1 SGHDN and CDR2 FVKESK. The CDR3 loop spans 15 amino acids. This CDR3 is CASSQGAGHNSPLHF. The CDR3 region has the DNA TGTGCCAGCAGCCAAGGGGCAGGGCATAATTCACCCCTCCACTTT.

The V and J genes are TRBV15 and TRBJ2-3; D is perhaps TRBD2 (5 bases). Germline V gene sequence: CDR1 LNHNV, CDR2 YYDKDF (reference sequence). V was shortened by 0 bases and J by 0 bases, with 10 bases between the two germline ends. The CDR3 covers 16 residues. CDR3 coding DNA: TGTGCCACCAGCAGAGATCGGGAACCTAGCACAGATACGCAGTATTTT. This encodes CATSRDREPSTDTQYF. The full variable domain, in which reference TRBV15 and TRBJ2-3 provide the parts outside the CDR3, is DAMVIQNPRYQVTQFGKPVTLSCSQTLNHNVMYWYQQKSSQAPKLLFHYYDKDFNNEADTPDNFQSRRPNTSFCFLDIRSPGLGDTAMYLCATSRDREPSTDTQYFGPGTRLTVL.

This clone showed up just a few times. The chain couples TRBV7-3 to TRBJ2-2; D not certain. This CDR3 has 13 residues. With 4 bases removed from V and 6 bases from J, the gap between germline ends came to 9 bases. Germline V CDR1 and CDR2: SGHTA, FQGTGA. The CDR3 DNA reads TGTGCCAGCAGCTCCCCTGGGGCCGGGGAGCTGTTTTTT. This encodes CASSSPGAGELFF.

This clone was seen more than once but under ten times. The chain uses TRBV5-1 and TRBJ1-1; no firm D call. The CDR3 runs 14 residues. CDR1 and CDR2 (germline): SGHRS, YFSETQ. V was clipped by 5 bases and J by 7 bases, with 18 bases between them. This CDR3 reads CASRYGLGEGEAFF. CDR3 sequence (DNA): TGCGCCAGCAGATACGGACTTGGTGAGGGTGAAGCTTTCTTT.

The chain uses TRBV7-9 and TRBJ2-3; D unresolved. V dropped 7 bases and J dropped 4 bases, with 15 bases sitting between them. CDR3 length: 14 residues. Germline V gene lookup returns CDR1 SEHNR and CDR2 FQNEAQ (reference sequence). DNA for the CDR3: TGTGCCAGCATTACAGTACCCAGGTCAGATACGCAGTATTTT. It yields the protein CASITVPRSDTQYF.

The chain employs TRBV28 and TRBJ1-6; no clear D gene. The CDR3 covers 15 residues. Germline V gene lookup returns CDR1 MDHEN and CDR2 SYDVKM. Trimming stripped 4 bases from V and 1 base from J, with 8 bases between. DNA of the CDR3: TGTGCCAGCAGTTCCCCAGGTTCCTATAATTCACCCCTCCACTTT. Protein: CASSSPGSYNSPLHF.

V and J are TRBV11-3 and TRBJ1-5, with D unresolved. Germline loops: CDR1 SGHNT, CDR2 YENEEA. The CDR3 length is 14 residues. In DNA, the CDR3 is TGTGCAGACCAGTCAGACTATAGCAATCAGCCCCAGCATTTT. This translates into CADQSDYSNQPQHF.

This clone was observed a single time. This CDR3 reads CASRPPVRGSDTQYF. The DNA for the CDR3 is TGTGCAAGTCGCCCTCCGGTGAGGGGGTCAGATACGCAGTATTTT. V and J are TRBV12-2 and TRBJ2-3; the D call TRBD1 from the table was never checked on the DNA. TRBV12-2 is a pseudogene segment. There are 15 residues in the CDR3.

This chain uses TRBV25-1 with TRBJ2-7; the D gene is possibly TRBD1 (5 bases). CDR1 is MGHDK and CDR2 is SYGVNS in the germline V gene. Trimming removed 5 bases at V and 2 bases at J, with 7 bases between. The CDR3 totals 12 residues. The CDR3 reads CASSTGTYEQYF. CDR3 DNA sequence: TGTGCCAGCAGTACAGGAACCTACGAGCAGTACTTC.

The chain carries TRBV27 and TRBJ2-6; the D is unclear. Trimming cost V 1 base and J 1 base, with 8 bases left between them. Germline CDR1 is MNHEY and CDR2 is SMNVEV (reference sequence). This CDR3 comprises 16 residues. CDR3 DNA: TGTGCCAGCAGTTTATACGGGTATTCTGGGGCCAACGTCCTGACTTTC. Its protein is CASSLYGYSGANVLTF.

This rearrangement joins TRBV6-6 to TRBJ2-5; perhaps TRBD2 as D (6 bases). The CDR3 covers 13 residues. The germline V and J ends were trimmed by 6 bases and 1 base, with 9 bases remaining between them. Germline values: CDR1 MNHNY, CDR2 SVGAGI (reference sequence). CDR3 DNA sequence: TGTGCCAGCAGGCTAGCGACCCAAGAGACCCAGTACTTC. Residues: CASRLATQETQYF.